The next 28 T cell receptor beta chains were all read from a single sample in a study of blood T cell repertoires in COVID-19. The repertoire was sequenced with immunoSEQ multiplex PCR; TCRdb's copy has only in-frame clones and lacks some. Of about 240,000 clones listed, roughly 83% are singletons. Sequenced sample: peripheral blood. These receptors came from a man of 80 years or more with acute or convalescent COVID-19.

CDR3 DNA: TGCGCCAGCAGCCAAGAAAGGGGCCGTCTTAACAGGGGAGAAGGGTCACCCCTCCACTTT. It is translated as CASSQERGRLNRGEGSPLHF. J is TRBJ1-6 and V is TRBV4-1, with 7 nucleotides matching TRBD1. Germline values: CDR1 MGHRA, CDR2 YSYEKL. With 0 bases clipped from V and 10 bases from J, the junction kept 21 bases outside the gene matches. There are 20 residues in the CDR3.

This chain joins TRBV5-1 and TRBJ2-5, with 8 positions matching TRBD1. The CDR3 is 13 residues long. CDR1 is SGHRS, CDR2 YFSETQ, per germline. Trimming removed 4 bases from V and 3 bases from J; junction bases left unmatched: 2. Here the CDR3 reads CASSATGEETQYF. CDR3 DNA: TGCGCCAGCAGCGCGACAGGGGAAGAGACCCAGTACTTC.

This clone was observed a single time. CDR3 in DNA: TGCGCCAGCAGCTTGGCAACTAGCGGGATAGAGACCCAGTACTTC. Its translation: CASSLATSGIETQYF. The chain is built from TRBV5-1 and TRBJ2-5, with 10 bases matching TRBD2. V lost 0 bases, J lost 4 bases, and 3 bases stayed unmatched. Germline assignment: CDR1 SGHRS and CDR2 YFSETQ. CDR3 length: 15 residues.

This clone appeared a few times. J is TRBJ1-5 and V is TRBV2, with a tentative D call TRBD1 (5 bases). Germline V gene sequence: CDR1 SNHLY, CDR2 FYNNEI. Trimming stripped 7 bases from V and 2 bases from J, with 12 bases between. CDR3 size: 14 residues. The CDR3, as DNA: TGTGCCAGCAAAGGAGGGGCTCGCAATCAGCCCCAGCATTTT. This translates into CASKGGARNQPQHF.

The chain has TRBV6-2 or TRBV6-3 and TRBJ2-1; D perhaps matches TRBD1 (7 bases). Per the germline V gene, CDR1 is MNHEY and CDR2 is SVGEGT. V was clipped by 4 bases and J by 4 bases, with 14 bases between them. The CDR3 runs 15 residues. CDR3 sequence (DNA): TGTGCCAGCAGTTCGACAGGGAGGCTTTACAATGAGCAGTTCTTC. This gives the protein CASSSTGRLYNEQFF.

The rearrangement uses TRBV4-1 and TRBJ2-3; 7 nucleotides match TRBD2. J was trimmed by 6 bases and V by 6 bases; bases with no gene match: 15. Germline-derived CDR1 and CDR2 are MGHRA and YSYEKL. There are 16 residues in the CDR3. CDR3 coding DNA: TGCGCCAGCAGACTCCAGGGAGCTGCCGGGGGGGATACGCAGTATTTT. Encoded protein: CASRLQGAAGGDTQYF.

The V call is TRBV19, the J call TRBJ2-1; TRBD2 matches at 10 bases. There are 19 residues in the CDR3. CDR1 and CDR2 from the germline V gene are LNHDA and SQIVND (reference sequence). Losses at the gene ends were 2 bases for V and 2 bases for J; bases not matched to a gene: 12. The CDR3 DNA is TGTGCCAGTAGTATATCCCCGACTTGGAGCGGGGGGGCCTACAATGAGCAGTTCTTC. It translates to CASSISPTWSGGAYNEQFF.

CDR3 sequence (DNA): TGTGCCAGCAGAGACAGGACCCTCTACGAGCAGTACTTC. Translated, it gives CASRDRTLYEQYF. The V and J genes are TRBV6-5 and TRBJ2-7, with D possibly being TRBD1 (6 bases). The CDR3 extends over 13 amino acids. The germline CDR1 and CDR2 sequences are MNHEY and SVGAGI. Trimming shortened V by 6 bases and J by 3 bases, and 12 bases separated the two germline ends.

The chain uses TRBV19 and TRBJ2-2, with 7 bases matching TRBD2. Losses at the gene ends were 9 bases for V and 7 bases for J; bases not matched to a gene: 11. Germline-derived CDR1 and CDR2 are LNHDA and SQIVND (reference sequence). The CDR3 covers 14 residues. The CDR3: CASTFSGRGGELFF. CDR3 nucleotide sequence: TGTGCCAGCACTTTTTCGGGGAGGGGCGGGGAGCTGTTTTTT.

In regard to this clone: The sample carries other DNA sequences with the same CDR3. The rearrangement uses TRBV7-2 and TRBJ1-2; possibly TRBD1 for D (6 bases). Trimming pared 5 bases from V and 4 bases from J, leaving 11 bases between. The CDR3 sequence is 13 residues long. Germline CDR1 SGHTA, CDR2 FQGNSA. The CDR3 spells CASSPRTAYGYTF. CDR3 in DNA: TGTGCCAGCAGCCCCCGGACAGCCTATGGCTACACCTTC.

CDR3 in amino acids: CASSPQYNSPLHF. In DNA form, the CDR3 reads TGTGCCAGCAGCCCGCAGTACAATTCACCCCTCCACTTT. This chain joins TRBV11-2 and TRBJ1-6; D call uncertain. Between the trimmed V and J ends, which lost 5 bases and 7 bases, there was a span of 9 bases. This CDR3 has 13 residues. Per germline, CDR1 SGHAT and CDR2 FQNNGV. Full variable domain (missing parts from reference TRBV11-2 and TRBJ1-6): EAGVAQSPRYKIIEKRQSVAFWCNPISGHATLYWYQQILGQGPKLLIQFQNNGVVDDSQLPKDRFSAERLKGVDSTLKIQPAKLEDSAVYLCASSPQYNSPLHFGNGTRLTVT.

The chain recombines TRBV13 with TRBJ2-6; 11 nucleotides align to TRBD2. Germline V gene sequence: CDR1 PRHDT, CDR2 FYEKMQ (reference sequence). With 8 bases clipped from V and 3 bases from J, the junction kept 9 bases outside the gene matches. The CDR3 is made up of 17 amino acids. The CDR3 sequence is CASGGSGRASGANVLTF. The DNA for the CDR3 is TGTGCCAGCGGAGGTAGCGGGAGGGCTAGTGGGGCCAACGTCCTGACTTTC. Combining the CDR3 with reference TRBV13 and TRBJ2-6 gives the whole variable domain AAGVIQSPRHLIKEKRETATLKCYPIPRHDTVYWYQQGPGQDPQFLISFYEKMQSDKGSIPDRFSAQQFSDYHSELNMSSLELGDSALYFCASGGSGRASGANVLTFGAGSRLTVL.

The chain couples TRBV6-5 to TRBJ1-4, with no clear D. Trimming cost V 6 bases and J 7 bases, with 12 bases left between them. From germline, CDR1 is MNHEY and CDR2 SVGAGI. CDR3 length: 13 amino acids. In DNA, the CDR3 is TGTGCCAGCAGGAAGGTCTCGGGTGAAAAACTGTTTTTT. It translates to CASRKVSGEKLFF.

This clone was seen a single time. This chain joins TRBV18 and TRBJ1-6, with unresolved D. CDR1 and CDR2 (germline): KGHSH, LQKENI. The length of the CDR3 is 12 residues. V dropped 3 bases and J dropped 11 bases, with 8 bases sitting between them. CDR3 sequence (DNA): TGTGCCAGCTCACCCCCCGGTGCACCCCTCCACTTT. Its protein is CASSPPGAPLHF.

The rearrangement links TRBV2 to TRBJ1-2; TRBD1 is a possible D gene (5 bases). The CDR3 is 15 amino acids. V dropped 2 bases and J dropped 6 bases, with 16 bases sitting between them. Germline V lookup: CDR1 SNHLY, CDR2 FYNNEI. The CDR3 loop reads CASSELGQGIDGYTF. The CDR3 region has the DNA TGTGCCAGCAGTGAACTAGGCCAGGGAATCGATGGCTACACCTTC.

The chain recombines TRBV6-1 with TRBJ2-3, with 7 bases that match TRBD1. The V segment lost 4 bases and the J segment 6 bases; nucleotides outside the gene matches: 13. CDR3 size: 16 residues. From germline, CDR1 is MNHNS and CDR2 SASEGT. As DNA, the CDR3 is TGTGCCAGCAGTGCTCGACAGGGACGGGTTCGGGATACGCAGTATTTT. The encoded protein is CASSARQGRVRDTQYF.

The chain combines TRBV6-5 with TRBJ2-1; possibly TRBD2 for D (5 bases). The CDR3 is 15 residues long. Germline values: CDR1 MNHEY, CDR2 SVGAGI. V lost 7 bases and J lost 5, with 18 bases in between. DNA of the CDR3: TGTGCCAGCACCGCGACTATTCAGAGCCACAATGAGCAGTTCTTC. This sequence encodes CASTATIQSHNEQFF.

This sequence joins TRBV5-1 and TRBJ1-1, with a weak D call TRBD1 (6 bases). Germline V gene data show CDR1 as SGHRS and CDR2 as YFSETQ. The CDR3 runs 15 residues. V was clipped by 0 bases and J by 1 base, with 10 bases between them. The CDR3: CASSLVGQKNTEAFF. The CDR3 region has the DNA TGCGCCAGCAGCTTGGTCGGACAGAAGAACACTGAAGCTTTCTTT.

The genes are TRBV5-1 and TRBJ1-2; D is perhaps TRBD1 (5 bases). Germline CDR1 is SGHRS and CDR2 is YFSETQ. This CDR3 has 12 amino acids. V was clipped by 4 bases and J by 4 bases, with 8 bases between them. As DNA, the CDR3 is TGCGCCAGCAGCGCCGACAGCTATGGCTACACCTTC. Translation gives CASSADSYGYTF.

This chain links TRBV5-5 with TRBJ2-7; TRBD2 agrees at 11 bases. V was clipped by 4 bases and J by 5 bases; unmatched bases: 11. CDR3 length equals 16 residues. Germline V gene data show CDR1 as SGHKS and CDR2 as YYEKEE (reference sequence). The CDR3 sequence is CASSPGGTSGFNEQYF. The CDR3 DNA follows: TGTGCCAGCAGCCCGGGTGGGACTAGCGGTTTTAACGAGCAGTACTTC.

CDR3 protein: CASSLAGTSGPYEQYF. CDR3 nucleotide sequence: TGCGCCAGCAGCCTTGCCGGGACTAGCGGACCCTACGAGCAGTACTTC. The rearrangement links TRBV4-1 to TRBJ2-7, with 11 positions matching TRBD2. The V and J ends lost 4 bases and 2 bases, in that order; junction bases with no gene match: 7. The CDR3 is made up of 16 amino acids. The V gene's germline CDR1 is MGHRA and CDR2 YSYEKL.

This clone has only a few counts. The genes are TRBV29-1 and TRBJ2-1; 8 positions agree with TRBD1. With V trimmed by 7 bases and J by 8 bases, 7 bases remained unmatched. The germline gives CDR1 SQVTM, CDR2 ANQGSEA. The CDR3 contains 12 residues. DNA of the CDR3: TGCAGCGCAGACAGGGGTATCGATGAGCAGTTCTTC. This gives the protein CSADRGIDEQFF.

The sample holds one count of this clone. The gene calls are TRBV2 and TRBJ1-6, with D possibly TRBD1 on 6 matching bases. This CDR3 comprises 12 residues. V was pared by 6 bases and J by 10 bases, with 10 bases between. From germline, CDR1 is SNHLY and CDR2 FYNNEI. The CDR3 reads CASSPGDSPLHF. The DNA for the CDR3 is TGTGCCAGCAGCCCAGGGGACTCACCCCTCCACTTT. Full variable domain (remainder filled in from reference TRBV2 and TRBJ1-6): EPEVTQTPSHQVTQMGQEVILRCVPISNHLYFYWYRQILGQKVEFLVSFYNNEISEKSEIFDDQFSVERPDGSNFTLKIRSTKLEDSAMYFCASSPGDSPLHFGNGTRLTVT.

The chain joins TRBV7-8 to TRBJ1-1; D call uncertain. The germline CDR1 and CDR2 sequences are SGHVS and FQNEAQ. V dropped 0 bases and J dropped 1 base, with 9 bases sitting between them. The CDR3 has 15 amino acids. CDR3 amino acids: CASSLAWPQNTEAFF. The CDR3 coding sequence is TGTGCCAGCAGCTTAGCGTGGCCTCAGAACACTGAAGCTTTCTTT.

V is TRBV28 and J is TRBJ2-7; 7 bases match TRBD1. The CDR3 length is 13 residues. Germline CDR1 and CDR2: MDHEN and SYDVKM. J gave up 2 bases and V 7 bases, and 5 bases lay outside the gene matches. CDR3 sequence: CASTRDRPYEQYF. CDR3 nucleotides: TGTGCCAGCACCAGGGACAGACCCTACGAGCAGTACTTC.

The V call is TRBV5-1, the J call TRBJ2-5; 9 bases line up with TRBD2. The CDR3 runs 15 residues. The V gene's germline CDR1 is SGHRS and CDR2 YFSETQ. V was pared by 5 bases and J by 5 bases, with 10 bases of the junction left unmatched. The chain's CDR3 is CASREASGGPETQYF. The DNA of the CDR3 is TGCGCCAGCAGGGAGGCCAGCGGGGGGCCCGAGACCCAGTACTTC.

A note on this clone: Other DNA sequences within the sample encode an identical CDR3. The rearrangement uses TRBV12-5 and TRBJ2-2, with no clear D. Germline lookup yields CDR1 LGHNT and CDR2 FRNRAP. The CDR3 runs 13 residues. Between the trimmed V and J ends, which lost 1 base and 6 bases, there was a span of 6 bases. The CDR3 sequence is CASGLGLAGELFF. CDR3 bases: TGTGCTAGTGGTTTGGGGCTTGCCGGGGAGCTGTTTTTT.

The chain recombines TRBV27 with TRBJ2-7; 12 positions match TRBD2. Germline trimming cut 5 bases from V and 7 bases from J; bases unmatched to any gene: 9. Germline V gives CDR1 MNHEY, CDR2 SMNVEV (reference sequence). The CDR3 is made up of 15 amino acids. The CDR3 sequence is CASSPLAGGPSEQYF. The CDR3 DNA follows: TGTGCCAGCAGTCCGCTAGCGGGAGGGCCGAGTGAGCAGTACTTC.